These 14 T cell receptor beta chains originate from one sample sequenced in a study of CD8 T cells in Susac syndrome. Random hexamers were used to reverse transcribe an amount of roughly 0.5 to 1 ug RNA. TCRdb reprocessed the immunoSEQ multiplex PCR reads with MiXCR, giving one entry per CDR3 protein. The sample lists 210,000 or so distinct CDR3 sequences; about 94% were seen once. The sample taken for sequencing was CD4+ T cells from PBMCs. All receptors come from a human donor with Susac syndrome.

This clonotype was counted a single time. The chain carries TRBV20-1 and TRBJ1-5; D possibly corresponds to TRBD1 (6 bases). Germline V lookup: CDR1 DFQATT, CDR2 SNEGSKA (reference sequence). This CDR3 spans 12 amino acids. The V end lost 6 bases, the J end lost 4 bases, and 10 bases lay between the germline ends. CDR3 residues: CSAFQGNQPQHF. In DNA form, the CDR3 reads TGCAGTGCCTTCCAGGGGAATCAGCCCCAGCATTTT.

The chain is built from TRBV28 and TRBJ1-2; D ambiguous. This CDR3 is 14 amino acids long. The germline V and J ends were trimmed by 2 bases and 1 base, with 8 bases remaining between them. Germline values: CDR1 MDHEN, CDR2 SYDVKM. The CDR3 nucleotides are TGTGCCAGCAGTTTAACATCGATTAACTATGGCTACACCTTC. Protein sequence: CASSLTSINYGYTF.

The chain combines TRBV9 with TRBJ2-5, with a possible D match to TRBD2 (7 bases). There are 15 residues in the CDR3. CDR1 and CDR2 (germline): SGDLS, YYNGEE. Trimming pared 1 base from V and 3 bases from J, leaving 13 bases between. The CDR3 DNA is TGTGCCAGCAGCGTACGGGGGGCTGGTGAAGAGACCCAGTACTTC. This encodes CASSVRGAGEETQYF.

The chain carries TRBV29-1 and TRBJ2-1, with D perhaps matching TRBD1 (5 bases). The germline V gene has CDR1 SQVTM and CDR2 ANQGSEA. This CDR3 contains 14 residues. V shed 5 bases and J shed 12 bases, with 23 bases lying between them. The CDR3 here is CSVITGAVGSGQFF. The CDR3 coding sequence is TGCAGCGTTATTACTGGGGCGGTGGGGTCGGGGCAGTTCTTC.

This clonotype was picked up one time. The chain recombines TRBV11-2 with TRBJ2-1; D possibly corresponds to TRBD2 (6 bases). Trimming removed 9 bases from V and 6 bases from J, with 15 bases in between. Germline loops: CDR1 SGHAT, CDR2 FQNNGV. This CDR3 comprises 13 residues. CDR3 sequence reads: CASNHGGVNEQFF. CDR3 sequence (DNA): TGTGCCAGTAACCACGGGGGTGTCAATGAGCAGTTCTTC.

The chain carries TRBV5-4 and TRBJ2-2; D gene uncertain. Germline CDR1 and CDR2: SGHNT and YYREEE (reference sequence). Trimming took 1 base from V and 9 from J, leaving 7 bases between them. CDR3 length: 12 residues. The CDR3 protein is CASSLPQRELFF. The CDR3 bases are TGTGCCAGCAGCTTGCCCCAGCGGGAGCTGTTTTTT.

This chain links TRBV20-1 with TRBJ1-2, with a weak D call TRBD1 (5 bases). Between the trimmed V and J ends, which lost 3 bases and 2 bases, there was a span of 10 bases. CDR3 size: 13 residues. Germline V gene data show CDR1 as DFQATT and CDR2 as SNEGSKA (reference sequence). CDR3 in amino acids: CSASDSTNYGYTF. The CDR3 nucleotides read TGCAGTGCTAGTGACAGTACAAACTATGGCTACACCTTC.

The V call is TRBV9, the J call TRBJ2-2; no firm D call. V was pared by 4 bases and J by 3 bases, with 10 bases between. CDR3 length: 14 amino acids. From germline, CDR1 is SGDLS and CDR2 YYNGEE. CDR3: CASSPVEYTGELFF. CDR3 in DNA: TGTGCCAGCAGCCCAGTGGAGTACACCGGGGAGCTGTTTTTT.

This chain uses TRBV12-3 or TRBV12-4 with TRBJ1-2, with D perhaps TRBD1 (5 bases). Trimming cost V 5 bases and J 0 bases, with 10 bases left between them. The CDR3 has 14 residues. CDR3 loop: CASSRDGANYGYTF. In nucleotides, the CDR3 is TGTGCCAGCAGTCGGGACGGCGCTAACTATGGCTACACCTTC.

The chain is built from TRBV12-3 or TRBV12-4 and TRBJ2-5, with TRBD2 matching 7 bases. The CDR3 totals 13 residues. V lost 1 base, J lost 5 bases, and 1 base stayed unmatched. DNA of the CDR3: TGTGCCAGCAGTTTAGTAGCGGGTGAGACCCAGTACTTC. Protein sequence: CASSLVAGETQYF.

This clonotype was recorded once. The chain recombines TRBV29-1 with TRBJ1-1; D remains ambiguous. Trimming removed 1 base at V and 0 bases at J, with 15 bases between. CDR1 is SQVTM, CDR2 ANQGSEA, per germline. The CDR3 sequence is 16 residues long. This CDR3 is CSVEGRGLKLNTEAFF. CDR3 coding DNA: TGCAGCGTTGAAGGCAGAGGGCTTAAATTGAACACTGAAGCTTTCTTT.

The chain has TRBV5-1 and TRBJ2-1; the D gene could be TRBD1 or TRBD2 (5 bases each). This CDR3 spans 16 amino acids. Germline loops: CDR1 SGHRS, CDR2 YFSETQ. V was trimmed by 4 bases and J by 0 bases, leaving 14 bases between them. In DNA, the CDR3 is TGCGCCAGCAGCATTGGGGACCTAAGCTCCTACAATGAGCAGTTCTTC. It encodes CASSIGDLSSYNEQFF.

DNA for the CDR3: TGTGCCTCCCCGGGACAGTTTGAAGCTTTCTTT. Its translation is CASPGQFEAFF. This sequence joins TRBV30 and TRBJ1-1, with 7 bases aligning to TRBD1. The V gene end was trimmed by 7 bases and the J gene end by 7 bases; junction bases not matched to a gene: 6. This CDR3 region has 11 residues. CDR1 GTSNPN and CDR2 SVGIG come from the germline V gene (reference sequence).

V is TRBV9 and J is TRBJ2-7; D may be TRBD1 (6 bases). The CDR3 totals 15 residues. Germline-derived CDR1 and CDR2 are SGDLS and YYNGEE. V lost 0 bases, J lost 4 bases, and 14 bases lay in between. The CDR3 spells CASSVGYRAGYEQYF. CDR3 nucleotide sequence: TGTGCCAGCAGCGTAGGGTACAGGGCAGGGTACGAGCAGTACTTC.